The clone carrying this TCR beta chain was seen at least ten times. The source of the sample is a study of T cell repertoires in cytomegalovirus infection. TCRdb re-analysed the reads in MiXCR, keeping a single row per CDR3 protein. The sample has roughly 280,000 distinct CDR3 sequences; around 9% are singletons. Germline trimming cut 10 bases from V and 0 bases from J; bases unmatched to any gene: 6. The CDR3 loop spans 14 amino acids. The rearrangement joins TRBV12-3 or TRBV12-4 to TRBJ2-1; 7 nucleotides match TRBD1. Input material: PBMCs. The receptor was isolated from a human donor in good health (CMV status not recorded). Some clones in this sample may be carry-over from other donors' samples. The CDR3: CAITGDSSYNEQFF. CDR3 bases: TGTGCCATCACAGGGGACAGCTCCTACAATGAGCAGTTCTTC.